One sample yielded the 29 T cell receptor beta chains listed below, sequenced in a study of blood T cell repertoires in COVID-19 (dated by TCRdb to about 2020). Preparation of the library involved the immunoSEQ multiplex PCR assay. TCRdb mirrors the immuneACCESS table, restricted to in-frame sequences. Some clones are absent from its copies; in checked studies, under half trace to an unresolved V gene, and the reason for the others is unknown. The sample profile shows 35,000 to 45,000 clones; nearly 90% of them were found once. The ten top clones hold 2% to 2.5% of the sample. Sequencing input: peripheral blood. Receptors originate from a human donor in a cohort sampled during active COVID-19.

The V gene is TRBV3-1 (or the pseudogene TRBV3-2), the J gene TRBJ1-1, with 9 bases lining up with TRBD1. Germline V gene data show CDR1 as LGHDT and CDR2 as YNNKEL (reference sequence). V was clipped by 1 base and J by 0 bases; unmatched bases: 3. The CDR3 is 16 amino acids. CDR3 nucleotide sequence: TGTGCCAGCAGCCAAGCGGACAGGGGCATGAACACTGAAGCTTTCTTT. This sequence encodes CASSQADRGMNTEAFF.

This chain uses TRBV10-2 with TRBJ2-3, with 10 bases identical to TRBD2. Germline-derived CDR1 and CDR2 are WSHSY and SAAADI. V shed 8 bases and J 3 bases; nucleotides not matched to a gene: 8. There are 15 residues in the CDR3. The CDR3 is CASPHSGGRTDTQYF. The DNA of the CDR3 is TGCGCCAGCCCTCATAGCGGGGGGCGAACAGATACGCAGTATTTT.

The genes are TRBV9 and TRBJ2-3; TRBD2 might be the D (6 bases). CDR3 length equals 16 residues. CDR1 and CDR2 (germline): SGDLS, YYNGEE. V lost 0 bases and J lost 0, with 11 bases in between. The CDR3 protein is CASSVGRRGSTDTQYF. CDR3 sequence (DNA): TGTGCCAGCAGCGTAGGACGGCGGGGTAGCACAGATACGCAGTATTTT.

This clone appeared a few times. The CDR3 sequence: CATAGGNQPQHF. Here the CDR3 DNA reads TGTGCCACTGCAGGGGGAAATCAGCCCCAGCATTTT. The chain links TRBV7-9 to TRBJ1-5, with 7 bases that match TRBD1. In germline, CDR1 is SEHNR, CDR2 FQNEAQ (reference sequence). Trimming removed 10 bases from V and 4 bases from J; junction bases left unmatched: 4. The CDR3 loop spans 12 amino acids.

The chain joins TRBV6-2 or TRBV6-3 to TRBJ1-6; D is perhaps TRBD1 (5 bases). Germline V gives CDR1 MNHEY, CDR2 SVGEGT. V shed 0 bases and J shed 0 bases, with 12 bases lying between them. CDR3 size: 18 residues. CDR3 amino acids: CASSYSRQTDSYNSPLHF. CDR3 sequence (DNA): TGTGCCAGCAGTTACTCGAGACAGACAGACTCCTATAATTCACCCCTCCACTTT.

V and J are TRBV7-9 and TRBJ2-1; D remains unclear. The V end lost 4 bases, the J end lost 0 bases, and 7 bases lay between the germline ends. The CDR3 has 14 amino acids. Germline CDR1 and CDR2: SEHNR and FQNEAQ (reference sequence). DNA for the CDR3: TGTGCCAGCAGCTCACTTAGCTCCTACAATGAGCAGTTCTTC. Translating it yields CASSSLSSYNEQFF.

The chain recombines TRBV7-6 with TRBJ2-5, with 7 bases matching TRBD2. V was pared by 1 base and J by 5 bases, with 13 bases of the junction left unmatched. The CDR3 runs to 17 residues. Per germline, CDR1 SGHVS and CDR2 FNYEAQ. DNA of the CDR3: TGTGCCAGCAGCTTAGGGACTAGAGATCTTGCGGAGGAGACCCAGTACTTC. Protein: CASSLGTRDLAEETQYF. Full variable domain (remainder filled in from reference TRBV7-6 and TRBJ2-5): GAGVSQSPRYKVTKRGQDVALRCDPISGHVSLYWYRQALGQGPEFLTYFNYEAQQDKSGLPNDRFSAERPEGSISTLTIQRTEQRDSAMYRCASSLGTRDLAEETQYFGPGTRLLVL.

V usage is TRBV7-2 and J usage is TRBJ2-1, with D maybe TRBD1 (5 bases). Trimming removed 0 bases from V and 2 bases from J, with 8 bases in between. The length of the CDR3 is 15 residues. Germline V lookup: CDR1 SGHTA, CDR2 FQGNSA. As DNA, the CDR3 is TGTGCCAGCAGCTTAGCACAGGTCACCTACAATGAGCAGTTCTTC. This sequence encodes CASSLAQVTYNEQFF.

This clone has more than one count but fewer than ten. The V and J genes are TRBV3-1 (or the pseudogene TRBV3-2) and TRBJ2-5; tentatively, D is TRBD1 (5 bases). Germline V gene sequence: CDR1 LGHDT, CDR2 YNNKEL (reference sequence). With 7 bases removed from V and 3 bases from J, the gap between germline ends came to 21 bases. The CDR3 consists of 16 residues. In DNA, the CDR3 is TGTGCCAGCACGTCCCGATTAGGTGGGGCGGAAGAGACCCAGTACTTC. Residues: CASTSRLGGAEETQYF.

CDR3 loop: CASSPQDRVRETQYF. In nucleotides, the CDR3 is TGTGCCAGCTCACCACAGGACAGGGTGCGCGAGACCCAGTACTTC. This chain connects TRBV18 to TRBJ2-5; 8 nucleotides agree with TRBD1. The V gene end was trimmed by 1 base and the J gene end by 5 bases; junction bases not matched to a gene: 6. The germline V gene has CDR1 KGHSH and CDR2 LQKENI. This CDR3 has 15 residues. Looking up the rest from reference TRBV18 and TRBJ2-5 gives the full variable domain: NAGVMQNPRHLVRRRGQEARLRCSPMKGHSHVYWYRQLPEEGLKFMVYLQKENIIDESGMPKERFSAEFPKEGPSILRIQQVVRGDSAAYFCASSPQDRVRETQYFGPGTRLLVL.

This clone was observed a single time. This chain joins TRBV7-9 and TRBJ2-3; TRBD2 agrees at 12 bases. J lost 4 bases, V lost 3 bases, and 2 bases had no gene match. The germline V gene has CDR1 SEHNR and CDR2 FQNEAQ (reference sequence). The CDR3 has 15 residues. CDR3 sequence reads: CASSLGLAGPDTQYF. CDR3 nucleotides: TGTGCCAGCAGCTTGGGACTAGCGGGTCCAGATACGCAGTATTTT.

On this clone: The junction and the germline gene differ at one end; a read error may be behind it. This sequence joins TRBV7-7 and TRBJ2-3; 8 positions match TRBD2. The CDR3 is 16 residues long. In germline, CDR1 is SSHAT, CDR2 FNYEAQ (reference sequence). This chain's CDR3 is CASSAGLGGGKDTQYF. DNA of the CDR3: TGTGCTAGCAGCGCCGGGTTAGGCGGGGGGAAAGATACGCAGTATTTT.

The chain joins TRBV2 to TRBJ2-7, with 7 bases matching TRBD1. Trimming at V came to 6 bases and at J to 6 bases, leaving 5 bases not matched to a gene. The CDR3 runs to 12 residues. The germline V gene encodes CDR1 SNHLY and CDR2 FYNNEI. CDR3 sequence (DNA): TGTGCCAGCAGCCCGGGACAGTTCGAGCAGTACTTC. It yields the protein CASSPGQFEQYF.

The rearrangement joins TRBV5-1 to TRBJ1-2; perhaps TRBD1 as D (6 bases). The CDR3 covers 13 residues. Germline V gene lookup returns CDR1 SGHRS and CDR2 YFSETQ. Deletions cut 0 bases from V and 5 bases from J, with 8 bases between. The CDR3 sequence is CASSLEGDYGYTF. CDR3 DNA: TGCGCCAGCAGCTTGGAGGGGGATTATGGCTACACCTTC. The whole variable domain, filled in from reference TRBV5-1 and TRBJ1-2, reads KAGVTQTPRYLIKTRGQQVTLSCSPISGHRSVSWYQQTPGQGLQFLFEYFSETQRNKGNFPGRFSGRQFSNSRSEMNVSTLELGDSALYLCASSLEGDYGYTFGSGTRLTVV.

This rearrangement joins TRBV6-6 to TRBJ2-7, with TRBD1 matching over 9 bases. CDR1 and CDR2 (germline): MNHNY, SVGAGI (reference sequence). The CDR3 extends over 13 amino acids. V lost 10 bases, J lost 9 bases, and 13 bases stayed unmatched. The DNA of the CDR3 is TGTGCCACTGGGGGGGACAGGGTGGAAGGGCAGTACTTC. Residues: CATGGDRVEGQYF.

The rearrangement joins TRBV2 to TRBJ2-1; 14 positions match TRBD2. The trim removed 10 bases at V and 8 bases at J, leaving 7 bases unmatched. Germline V gene sequence: CDR1 SNHLY, CDR2 FYNNEI. The CDR3 is 14 residues long. The chain's CDR3 is CANRLAGGLDEQFF. CDR3 DNA: TGTGCCAACCGACTAGCGGGGGGGCTGGATGAGCAGTTCTTC. Using reference TRBV2 and TRBJ2-1 for the parts outside the CDR3, the full variable domain is EPEVTQTPSHQVTQMGQEVILRCVPISNHLYFYWYRQILGQKVEFLVSFYNNEISEKSEIFDDQFSVERPDGSNFTLKIRSTKLEDSAMYFCANRLAGGLDEQFFGPGTRLTVL.

The chain couples TRBV2 to TRBJ1-1; 8 bases are shared with TRBD1. Trimming at V came to 6 bases and at J to 0 bases, leaving 15 bases not matched to a gene. Germline CDR1 reads SNHLY; CDR2 reads FYNNEI. This CDR3 spans 18 amino acids. CDR3 coding DNA: TGTGCCAGCAGGGGCACAGGGGGGGGGTTAAGTGTGAACACTGAAGCTTTCTTT. Encoded protein: CASRGTGGGLSVNTEAFF.

The V call is TRBV29-1, the J call TRBJ2-7; TRBD1 aligns across 7 bases. Unmatched junction bases numbered 4, after V lost 5 bases and J lost 0 bases. Germline CDR1 SQVTM, CDR2 ANQGSEA. The CDR3 contains 13 residues. The CDR3 coding sequence is TGCAGCGTTCGGGCAGGGGGCTCCTACGAGCAGTACTTC. Its translation: CSVRAGGSYEQYF.

This chain's CDR3 is CASSWELAGGFNEQFF. CDR3 DNA: TGCGCCAGCAGCTGGGAACTAGCGGGGGGTTTTAATGAGCAGTTCTTC. The J gene is TRBJ2-1, the V gene TRBV5-1; TRBD2 matches at 12 bases. The CDR3 is made up of 16 amino acids. Trimming cost V 3 bases and J 7 bases; bases outside gene matches: 8. CDR1 SGHRS and CDR2 YFSETQ come from the germline V gene.

The rearrangement links TRBV19 to TRBJ1-1; maybe TRBD1 (5 bases). The length of the CDR3 is 12 residues. Germline CDR1 and CDR2: LNHDA and SQIVND (reference sequence). Trimming removed 5 bases from V and 1 base from J, with 5 bases in between. This CDR3 is CASSQGNTEAFF. DNA for the CDR3: TGTGCCAGTAGTCAGGGGAACACTGAAGCTTTCTTT.

V is TRBV2 and J is TRBJ2-1, with 11 bases identical to TRBD2. V lost 6 bases to trimming and J lost 4 bases; unmatched junction nucleotides: 5. The germline CDR1 and CDR2 sequences are SNHLY and FYNNEI. This CDR3 region has 15 residues. The CDR3 sequence is CASRTTSGIYNEQFF. As DNA, the CDR3 is TGTGCCAGCAGGACGACTAGCGGGATTTACAATGAGCAGTTCTTC.

The rearrangement uses TRBV2 and TRBJ2-5, with D maybe TRBD1 (6 bases). Germline CDR1 and CDR2: SNHLY and FYNNEI. The V gene lost 6 bases and the J gene lost 5 bases, with 10 bases spanning the gap. The CDR3 length is 12 residues. The CDR3 loop reads CASRDSGETQYF. As DNA, the CDR3 is TGTGCCAGCAGGGACAGTGGGGAGACCCAGTACTTC.

The chain is built from TRBV6-5 and TRBJ2-1; 11 bases fit TRBD1. The V gene's germline CDR1 is MNHEY and CDR2 SVGAGI. V dropped 6 bases and J dropped 9; count of bases not matched to a gene: 10. The CDR3 spans 15 residues. The CDR3 DNA reads TGTGCCAGCAGCTCCGGGACAGGGGGGCTAGTTGAGCAGTTCTTC. It yields the protein CASSSGTGGLVEQFF.

CDR3 DNA: TGTGCCAGTAGTACAGGGGGCCGGGACAATCAGCCCCAGCATTTT. Its translation: CASSTGGRDNQPQHF. The rearrangement uses TRBV19 and TRBJ1-5; TRBD1 matches 8 bases. In germline, CDR1 is LNHDA, CDR2 SQIVND (reference sequence). The CDR3 covers 15 residues. With V trimmed by 4 bases and J by 3 bases, 5 bases remained unmatched.

The chain employs TRBV27 and TRBJ1-5; 10 nucleotides line up with TRBD1. The V and J ends lost 5 bases and 9 bases, in that order; junction bases with no gene match: 7. Germline V gene lookup returns CDR1 MNHEY and CDR2 SMNVEV (reference sequence). This CDR3 has 14 residues. In DNA form, the CDR3 reads TGTGCCAGCAGTCCCGGGACAGGGGCCTCGCCCCAGCATTTT. Translated, it gives CASSPGTGASPQHF.

The chain recombines TRBV24-1 with TRBJ2-7; TRBD1 matches 7 bases. The germline gives CDR1 KGHDR, CDR2 SFDVKD. V dropped 11 bases and J dropped 12; count of bases not matched to a gene: 15. This CDR3 spans 12 amino acids. CDR3: CANSLRGPGRYF. In DNA form, the CDR3 reads TGTGCCAACTCATTAAGGGGGCCAGGGCGGTACTTC.

J is TRBJ2-7 and V is TRBV6-6; D perhaps matches TRBD2 (5 bases). Germline-derived CDR1 and CDR2 are MNHNY and SVGAGI (reference sequence). Trimming pared 6 bases from V and 0 bases from J, leaving 15 bases between. The CDR3 spans 15 residues. CDR3: CASSDRVGSSYEQYF. CDR3 coding DNA: TGTGCCAGCAGCGATCGAGTTGGGAGCTCCTACGAGCAGTACTTC.

This clone was picked up one time. This chain joins TRBV18 and TRBJ2-7, with 10 bases lining up with TRBD2. There are 18 residues in the CDR3. With V trimmed by 3 bases and J by 2 bases, 13 bases remained unmatched. Germline CDR1 and CDR2: KGHSH and LQKENI. The CDR3 loop reads CASSPRVPIAGGPYEQYF. CDR3 nucleotides: TGTGCCAGCTCACCCAGGGTTCCTATAGCGGGGGGCCCCTACGAGCAGTACTTC.

The chain couples TRBV3-1 (or the pseudogene TRBV3-2) to TRBJ2-7, with TRBD1 matching over 11 bases. Trimming cost V 2 bases and J 3 bases; bases outside gene matches: 3. CDR1 is LGHDT and CDR2 is YNNKEL in the germline V gene (reference sequence). The CDR3 totals 15 residues. Here the CDR3 DNA reads TGTGCCAGCAGCCAATCCGGGACAGGGGGCTACGAGCAGTACTTC. As protein: CASSQSGTGGYEQYF.